This T cell receptor beta chain originates from a study of radiotherapy plus CTLA-4 blockade in lung cancer. Overall study context: Objective responses were seen in roughly 20% of patients, disease control in approximately 30%. Broader study findings: Radiotherapy plus ipilimumab was followed by expansion in blood of tumor-derived TCR clones. Reported findings show early blood T cell clone dynamics, with interferon-beta, best predicted response.

Turning to this clone: The antigen remains undetermined.

This CDR3 has 15 residues. CDR1 is PRHDT, CDR2 FYEKMQ, per germline (reference sequence). Trimming left V 4 bases short and J 0 bases short, with 10 bases between. Those patients who had chemo-refractory metastatic non-small-cell lung cancer were given focal radiation along with CTLA-4 blockade through ipilimumab. This table comes from immunoSEQ multiplex PCR, and its TCRdb copy is limited to in-frame clones, with some not included. The sample gives 40,000 to 60,000 clones, around 88% of which show up once; around 17% is in the top ten. This TCR derives from a human donor with non-small cell lung cancer that progressed on radiotherapy plus ipilimumab. Some clones in this sample may be carry-over from other donors' samples. The chain has TRBV13 and TRBJ2-1, with D possibly TRBD2 on 6 matching bases. The sample was peripheral blood, taken from a patient treated with radiotherapy plus ipilimumab. CDR3 protein: CASSSRGSSYNEQFF. CDR3 DNA: TGTGCCAGCAGCTCCCGGGGGTCCTCCTACAATGAGCAGTTCTTC.